A selection of T cell receptor beta chains follows, all from one sample in a study of shared clonotypes between healthy human individuals. Repertoires were generated with immunoSEQ multiplex PCR, while TCRdb's copy carries only in-frame clones and drops some. Among around 720,000 clones, 73% were seen once, and the ten largest hold around 1.8%. Sequencing was done on a sample of memory CD4+ T cells sorted from blood. These receptors were taken from a woman aged 25-40 years in good health. Both conserved end residues are part of each CDR3. The order of the fields is J gene, clone size, D gene, V gene, CDR3 length, CDR3 DNA, CDR3 protein. The D gene is left open where the match is weak. Clone size appears in some rows only: once, few, many, or a class for an expanded clone.

J gene: TRBJ1-5
clone size: .
D gene: .
V gene: TRBV28
CDR3 length: 15
CDR3 DNA: TGTGCCAGCAGTTCCCCGACGGAGGCCGCCAGGACCCAGCATTTT
CDR3 protein: CASSSPTEAARTQHF

J gene: TRBJ1-5
clone size: .
D gene: .
V gene: TRBV10-1
CDR3 length: 13
CDR3 DNA: TGCGCCAGCAGTACAAACAGAGATCAGCCCCAGCATTTT
CDR3 protein: CASSTNRDQPQHF

J gene: TRBJ2-7
clone size: .
D gene: TRBD2
V gene: TRBV2
CDR3 length: 14
CDR3 DNA: TGTGCCAGCAGGACCCCGGGAGGGAAATACGAGCAGTACTTC
CDR3 protein: CASRTPGGKYEQYF

J gene: TRBJ2-3
clone size: .
D gene: TRBD1
V gene: TRBV2
CDR3 length: 16
CDR3 DNA: TGTGCCAGCAGCGTCCGCATGGGGACAGGGGTGAATACGCAGTATTTT
CDR3 protein: CASSVRMGTGVNTQYF

J gene: TRBJ1-1
clone size: .
D gene: .
V gene: TRBV13
CDR3 length: 12
CDR3 DNA: TGTGCCAGCAGCTTCGGACAGCTTGAAGCTTTCTTT
CDR3 protein: CASSFGQLEAFF

J gene: TRBJ2-3
clone size: few
D gene: .
V gene: TRBV19
CDR3 length: 16
CDR3 DNA: TGTGCCAGTAGTATAGGCCGACTAGGACGCACAGATACGCAGTATTTT
CDR3 protein: CASSIGRLGRTDTQYF

J gene: TRBJ2-5
clone size: .
D gene: TRBD2
V gene: TRBV6-1
CDR3 length: 14
CDR3 DNA: TGTGCCAGCAGTGAACAGCGGGGGGCGCCATCCCAGTACTTC
CDR3 protein: CASSEQRGAPSQYF

J gene: TRBJ2-2
clone size: .
D gene: TRBD2
V gene: TRBV28
CDR3 length: 16
CDR3 DNA: TGTGCCAGCAGTTTAATAGCGGGAGTCTCAACCGGGGAGCTGTTTTTT
CDR3 protein: CASSLIAGVSTGELFF

J gene: TRBJ2-7
clone size: .
D gene: .
V gene: TRBV5-4
CDR3 length: 13
CDR3 DNA: TGTGCCAGCAGCATGGGGCGGAACTACGAGCAGTACTTC
CDR3 protein: CASSMGRNYEQYF

J gene: TRBJ2-7
clone size: once
D gene: TRBD1
V gene: TRBV7-6
CDR3 length: 14
CDR3 DNA: TGTGCCAGCACTTCCGGGACAGGGGACTTCGAGCAGTACTTC
CDR3 protein: CASTSGTGDFEQYF

J gene: TRBJ1-1
clone size: .
D gene: TRBD1
V gene: TRBV19
CDR3 length: 13
CDR3 DNA: TGTGCCAGTAGTCTTGGGACAGTTGGGGAAGCTTTCTTT
CDR3 protein: CASSLGTVGEAFF

J gene: TRBJ2-5
clone size: few
D gene: TRBD1
V gene: TRBV5-1
CDR3 length: 15
CDR3 DNA: TGCGCCAGCAGCTTGGCCGACAGGGACCAAGAGACCCAGTACTTC
CDR3 protein: CASSLADRDQETQYF

J gene: TRBJ2-7
clone size: once
D gene: .
V gene: TRBV29-1
CDR3 length: 14
CDR3 DNA: TGCAGCGTTGGCTCTCGGACCTCGTCCTACGAGCAGTACTTC
CDR3 protein: CSVGSRTSSYEQYF

J gene: TRBJ1-1
clone size: .
D gene: TRBD1
V gene: TRBV7-2
CDR3 length: 16
CDR3 DNA: TGTGCCAGCAGCCGACAGGGGGCCGCCTCCGCGGATGAAGCTTTCTTT
CDR3 protein: CASSRQGAASADEAFF

J gene: TRBJ2-1
clone size: few
D gene: TRBD2
V gene: TRBV2
CDR3 length: 13
CDR3 DNA: TGTGCCAGCGCGGGGCTAGCGGACAATGAGCAGTTCTTC
CDR3 protein: CASAGLADNEQFF

J gene: TRBJ1-4
clone size: few
D gene: TRBD1
V gene: TRBV7-2
CDR3 length: 14
CDR3 DNA: TGTGCCAGCAGCTCGGGACAGGGTTTCGAAAAACTGTTTTTT
CDR3 protein: CASSSGQGFEKLFF

J gene: TRBJ2-1
clone size: few
D gene: TRBD2
V gene: TRBV19
CDR3 length: 20
CDR3 DNA: TGTGCCAGTAGTCATAAAACGGGACTAGCGGGACTAAGCTCCTACAATGAGCAGTTCTTC
CDR3 protein: CASSHKTGLAGLSSYNEQFF

J gene: TRBJ2-1
clone size: .
D gene: .
V gene: TRBV5-1
CDR3 length: 14
CDR3 DNA: TGCGCCAGCAGCTTGGGGGACGGGTTTAATGAGCAGTTCTTC
CDR3 protein: CASSLGDGFNEQFF

J gene: TRBJ1-5
clone size: .
D gene: .
V gene: TRBV2
CDR3 length: 15
CDR3 DNA: TGTGCCAGCAGTGAGCAGGGCGTTTCCGTTCAGCCCCAGCATTTT
CDR3 protein: CASSEQGVSVQPQHF

J gene: TRBJ1-1
clone size: .
D gene: .
V gene: TRBV19
CDR3 length: 14
CDR3 DNA: TGTGCCAGTAGTATTTCTTCGCTGGGCACTGAAGCTTTCTTT
CDR3 protein: CASSISSLGTEAFF

J gene: TRBJ1-3
clone size: once
D gene: TRBD1
V gene: TRBV28
CDR3 length: 15
CDR3 DNA: TGTGCCACCAAAGACAGGGGTCCCTCTGGAAACACCATATATTTT
CDR3 protein: CATKDRGPSGNTIYF

J gene: TRBJ1-1
clone size: .
D gene: .
V gene: TRBV29-1
CDR3 length: 13
CDR3 DNA: TGCAGCGTTGGGAGCGGGGGCGCGACTGAAGCTTTCTTT
CDR3 protein: CSVGSGGATEAFF

J gene: TRBJ1-2
clone size: .
D gene: TRBD1
V gene: TRBV27
CDR3 length: 14
CDR3 DNA: TGTGCCAGCAGTCCCATGGGACAGTTGTATGGCTACACCTTC
CDR3 protein: CASSPMGQLYGYTF

J gene: TRBJ2-7
clone size: .
D gene: .
V gene: TRBV10-3
CDR3 length: 11
CDR3 DNA: TGTGCCCATTCCACCTCCTACGAGCAGTACTTC
CDR3 protein: CAHSTSYEQYF

J gene: TRBJ2-1
clone size: .
D gene: TRBD2
V gene: TRBV27
CDR3 length: 17
CDR3 DNA: TGTGCCAGCAGTGTTAATGCGGGAGGGCTTTCCTACAATGAGCAGTTCTTC
CDR3 protein: CASSVNAGGLSYNEQFF

J gene: TRBJ1-5
clone size: .
D gene: TRBD1
V gene: TRBV11-2
CDR3 length: 17
CDR3 DNA: TGTGCCAGCAGCTCTGACACAGGGGGGGAAGGCAATCAGCCCCAGCATTTT
CDR3 protein: CASSSDTGGEGNQPQHF

J gene: TRBJ1-2
clone size: .
D gene: .
V gene: TRBV28
CDR3 length: 14
CDR3 DNA: TGTGCCAGCAGTTACAGGGTATTTAACTATGGCTACACCTTC
CDR3 protein: CASSYRVFNYGYTF

J gene: TRBJ2-3
clone size: many
D gene: .
V gene: TRBV9
CDR3 length: 15
CDR3 DNA: TGTGCCAGCAGCGTAGGCACCCAGAGGTCAGATACGCAGTATTTT
CDR3 protein: CASSVGTQRSDTQYF

J gene: TRBJ2-7
clone size: .
D gene: TRBD2
V gene: TRBV27
CDR3 length: 17
CDR3 DNA: TGTGCCAGCAGTCCGCTCGTTTCGAGCGGGGCTCCCTACGAGCAGTACTTC
CDR3 protein: CASSPLVSSGAPYEQYF

J gene: TRBJ2-2
clone size: .
D gene: .
V gene: TRBV5-8
CDR3 length: 17
CDR3 DNA: TGTGCCAGCAGCTTTCGAGCGCGAAAGGCGAACACCGGGGAGCTGTTTTTT
CDR3 protein: CASSFRARKANTGELFF

J gene: TRBJ2-7
clone size: .
D gene: .
V gene: TRBV7-2
CDR3 length: 15
CDR3 DNA: TGTGCCAGCAGCTTTTCAGGGGCAGACTCCTACGAGCAGTACTTC
CDR3 protein: CASSFSGADSYEQYF

J gene: TRBJ1-4
clone size: .
D gene: .
V gene: TRBV28
CDR3 length: 15
CDR3 DNA: TGTGCCAGCAGTTTATTGGCGGAGGCTAATGAAAAACTGTTTTTT
CDR3 protein: CASSLLAEANEKLFF

J gene: TRBJ2-2
clone size: .
D gene: TRBD1
V gene: TRBV2
CDR3 length: 14
CDR3 DNA: TGTGCCAGCAATCGGGACAGGGACACCGGGGAGCTGTTTTTT
CDR3 protein: CASNRDRDTGELFF

J gene: TRBJ1-2
clone size: few
D gene: .
V gene: TRBV5-1
CDR3 length: 13
CDR3 DNA: TGCGCCAGCAGCTCTAACTTAAACTATGGCTACACCTTC
CDR3 protein: CASSSNLNYGYTF

J gene: TRBJ1-2
clone size: .
D gene: .
V gene: TRBV19
CDR3 length: 16
CDR3 DNA: TGTGCCAGTAGTCCCGCCAGGGGACTCTCTAACTATGGCTACACCTTC
CDR3 protein: CASSPARGLSNYGYTF

J gene: TRBJ2-7
clone size: .
D gene: TRBD2
V gene: TRBV29-1
CDR3 length: 16
CDR3 DNA: TGCAGCGTTCAAAGGCGGGAGCCCCCAAAGAGGGATGAGCAGTACTTC
CDR3 protein: CSVQRREPPKRDEQYF